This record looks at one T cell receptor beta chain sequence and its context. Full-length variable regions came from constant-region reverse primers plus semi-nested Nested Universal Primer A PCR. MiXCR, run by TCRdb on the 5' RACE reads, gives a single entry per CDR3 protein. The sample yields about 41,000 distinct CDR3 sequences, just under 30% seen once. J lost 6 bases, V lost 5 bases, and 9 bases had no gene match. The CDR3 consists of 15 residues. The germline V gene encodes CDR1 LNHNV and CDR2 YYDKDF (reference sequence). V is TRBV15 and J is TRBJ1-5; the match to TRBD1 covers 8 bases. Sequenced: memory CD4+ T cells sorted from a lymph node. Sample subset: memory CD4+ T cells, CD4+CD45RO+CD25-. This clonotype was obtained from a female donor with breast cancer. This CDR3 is CATSLLQGAGQPQHF. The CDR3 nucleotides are TGTGCCACCAGCCTACTCCAGGGGGCGGGTCAGCCCCAGCATTTT. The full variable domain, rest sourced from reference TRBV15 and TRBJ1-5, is DAMVIQNPRYQVTQFGKPVTLSCSQTLNHNVMYWYQQKSSQAPKLLFHYYDKDFNNEADTPDNFQSRRPNTSFCFLDIRSPGLGDTAMYLCATSLLQGAGQPQHFGDGTRLSIL.